This T cell receptor beta chain was recorded in a study of response to subunit inactivated influenza vaccine. A single record per CDR3 protein comes from TCRdb applying MiXCR to the RT-PCR reads. The table has 500,000 to 700,000 distinct CDR3 sequences, roughly 25% seen once; the top ten hold around 2.8%. V lost 3 bases and J 5 bases, leaving 13 bases between the germline ends. The CDR3 totals 14 residues. These data also featured in a second study, about T cells expressing NK-cell markers. That paper states: TCR beta libraries carry UMIs added by 5'RACE template switching. Of eight sequenced donors, seven were HCMV-seropositive and one HCMV-seronegative. These clonotypes also led the CD3+CD56-NKG2C+ fraction in a handful of donors.

Sequencing was performed on CD4+ T cells sorted from PBMCs, taken less than 13 days after vaccination. The source of this sequence is a man aged 45-60 years who received an inactivated influenza vaccine. The chain recombines TRBV12-3 or TRBV12-4 with TRBJ2-5; no clear D gene. CDR3 coding DNA: TGTGCCAGCAGTTTGTTAGCAACCCGGGAGACCCAGTACTTC. It specifies CASSLLATRETQYF.